The 12 T cell receptor beta chains below come from one sample, sequenced in a study of technical replicates of blood from several donors. TCRdb keeps only in-frame clones here, not all; method: immunoSEQ multiplex PCR. The repertoire holds 7,500 or so clones, 90% to 97% seen once, with 7.3% in the top ten. Sequenced: PBMCs. The receptors stem from a human donor in good health.

In its sample, this clone was seen a few times. The chain is built from TRBV5-1 and TRBJ2-1; D not resolved. This CDR3 region has 14 residues. Trimming took 0 bases from V and 3 from J, leaving 7 bases between them. The V gene's germline CDR1 is SGHRS and CDR2 YFSETQ. The CDR3 sequence is CASSLVSSYNEQFF. In nucleotides, the CDR3 is TGCGCCAGCAGCTTGGTTTCGAGCTACAATGAGCAGTTCTTC. The full variable domain, in which reference TRBV5-1 and TRBJ2-1 provide the parts outside the CDR3, is KAGVTQTPRYLIKTRGQQVTLSCSPISGHRSVSWYQQTPGQGLQFLFEYFSETQRNKGNFPGRFSGRQFSNSRSEMNVSTLELGDSALYLCASSLVSSYNEQFFGPGTRLTVL.

The chain uses TRBV5-1 and TRBJ1-4; 9 nucleotides align to TRBD1. There are 15 residues in the CDR3. Germline CDR1 and CDR2: SGHRS and YFSETQ. The V gene end was trimmed by 6 bases and the J gene end by 7 bases; junction bases not matched to a gene: 10. CDR3 DNA sequence: TGCGCCAGCACCCGAACTACAGGGGGCGGTGAAAAACTGTTTTTT. It codes for CASTRTTGGGEKLFF.

As DNA, the CDR3 is TGTGCCTGGGCGAAGACAGACATGAACACTGAAGCTTTCTTT. Its protein is CAWAKTDMNTEAFF. J is TRBJ1-1 and V is TRBV30; D is perhaps TRBD1 (5 bases). This CDR3 is built from 14 residues. V shed 5 bases and J shed 0 bases, with 13 bases lying between them. Germline V gives CDR1 GTSNPN, CDR2 SVGIG (reference sequence).

V usage is TRBV9 and J usage is TRBJ2-3; 15 nucleotides line up with TRBD2. The V segment lost 0 bases and the J segment 5 bases; nucleotides outside the gene matches: 7. The germline V gene has CDR1 SGDLS and CDR2 YYNGEE. The CDR3 has 18 amino acids. CDR3 nucleotides: TGTGCCAGCAGCGTAGGCGGACTAGCGGGAGGGCCGGGAGATACGCAGTATTTT. Protein sequence: CASSVGGLAGGPGDTQYF.

V usage is TRBV29-1 and J usage is TRBJ2-3; 7 positions agree with TRBD2. Germline CDR1 SQVTM, CDR2 ANQGSEA. The V segment lost 5 bases and the J segment 2 bases; nucleotides outside the gene matches: 4. CDR3 length: 13 amino acids. The CDR3: CSVSLAATDTQYF. The CDR3, as DNA: TGCAGCGTTTCCCTAGCGGCCACAGATACGCAGTATTTT.

The J gene is TRBJ1-2, the V gene TRBV19; D is uncertain. This CDR3 is built from 15 residues. Germline V gives CDR1 LNHDA, CDR2 SQIVND (reference sequence). Trimming stripped 0 bases from V and 3 bases from J, with 11 bases between. CDR3 sequence: CASSIDLGQDYGYTF. The CDR3 nucleotides read TGTGCCAGTAGTATAGATCTCGGTCAGGACTATGGCTACACCTTC.

This clone has a single count. CDR3 nucleotides: TGCGCCAGCAGTCCGCAGGGACAGGGGCTCTACGAGCAGTACTTC. Encoded protein: CASSPQGQGLYEQYF. The chain is built from TRBV23-1 and TRBJ2-7; TRBD1 matches 10 bases. TRBV23-1 is assigned to the ORF class and has an uncertain function. The CDR3 length is 15 residues. The trim removed 4 bases at V and 3 bases at J, leaving 6 bases unmatched.

The chain uses TRBV14 and TRBJ2-1, with TRBD1 matching 10 bases. The junction had 5 bases not matched to a gene; V was cut back by 4 bases and J by 5 bases. Germline CDR1 and CDR2: SGHDN and FVKESK. The CDR3 runs to 15 residues. The CDR3 region is CASSLRQGAHNEQFF. The CDR3, as DNA: TGTGCCAGCAGCCTAAGACAGGGGGCACACAATGAGCAGTTCTTC.

This rearrangement joins TRBV19 to TRBJ1-5; unclear D gene. The CDR3 runs 15 residues. Trimming left V 0 bases short and J 7 bases short, with 13 bases between. Germline V lookup: CDR1 LNHDA, CDR2 SQIVND (reference sequence). The chain's CDR3 is CASSIDRAGVQPQHF. CDR3 sequence (DNA): TGTGCCAGTAGTATAGACCGGGCGGGCGTCCAGCCCCAGCATTTT.

This chain connects TRBV5-1 to TRBJ2-7; 13 nucleotides align to TRBD2. The V gene's germline CDR1 is SGHRS and CDR2 YFSETQ. The CDR3 has 17 residues. V gave up 1 base and J gave up 2 bases; unmatched junction bases: 6. This CDR3 is CASSLTYGTSGTYEQYF. The CDR3 DNA is TGCGCCAGCAGCTTGACCTATGGGACTAGCGGGACCTACGAGCAGTACTTC.

This rearrangement joins TRBV19 to TRBJ2-5, with a possible D match to TRBD1 (6 bases). This CDR3 contains 17 residues. Germline V gene lookup returns CDR1 LNHDA and CDR2 SQIVND (reference sequence). V lost 4 bases and J 7 bases, leaving 25 bases between the germline ends. CDR3 in amino acids: CASSRAPGAGAPRTQYF. The CDR3 DNA sequence: TGTGCCAGTAGTAGGGCCCCCGGGGCAGGGGCCCCGAGGACCCAGTACTTC. The variable domain in full, completed from reference TRBV19 and TRBJ2-5, reads DGGITQSPKYLFRKEGQNVTLSCEQNLNHDAMYWYRQDPGQGLRLIYYSQIVNDFQKGDIAEGYSVSREKKESFPLTVTSAQKNPTAFYLCASSRAPGAGAPRTQYFGPGTRLLVL.

The rearrangement links TRBV19 to TRBJ1-2; D not resolved. The V gene lost 1 base and the J gene lost 5 bases, with 11 bases spanning the gap. The CDR3 runs to 14 residues. Germline assignment: CDR1 LNHDA and CDR2 SQIVND (reference sequence). CDR3 residues: CASSIGTGPYGYTF. The CDR3 DNA reads as TGTGCCAGTAGTATAGGGACTGGACCGTATGGCTACACCTTC. The whole variable domain, remainder taken from reference TRBV19 and TRBJ1-2, is DGGITQSPKYLFRKEGQNVTLSCEQNLNHDAMYWYRQDPGQGLRLIYYSQIVNDFQKGDIAEGYSVSREKKESFPLTVTSAQKNPTAFYLCASSIGTGPYGYTFGSGTRLTVV.